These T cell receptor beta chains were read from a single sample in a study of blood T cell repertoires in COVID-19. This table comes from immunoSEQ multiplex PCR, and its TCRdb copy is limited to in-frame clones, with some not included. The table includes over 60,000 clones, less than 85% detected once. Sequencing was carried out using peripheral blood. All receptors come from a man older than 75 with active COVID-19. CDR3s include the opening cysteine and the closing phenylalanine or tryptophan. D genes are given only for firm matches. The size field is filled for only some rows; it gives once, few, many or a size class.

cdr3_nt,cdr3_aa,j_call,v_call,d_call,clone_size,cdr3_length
TGTGCCAGCAGTTACGGGACATTTGGAAACACCATATATTTT,CASSYGTFGNTIYF,TRBJ1-3,TRBV6-5,-,-,14
TGTGCTAGTGGTCTAGGCAGGAACACTGAAGCTTTCTTT,CASGLGRNTEAFF,TRBJ1-1,TRBV12-5,-,-,13
TGCAGCGTTGAGACCCCGGGGGGCCCAAAAGTAAATACGCAGTATTTT,CSVETPGGPKVNTQYF,TRBJ2-3,TRBV29-1,-,-,16
TGTGCCAGCAGCTTCACAGGGGGGACCACAGATACGCAGTATTTT,CASSFTGGTTDTQYF,TRBJ2-3,TRBV5-5,TRBD1,once,15
TGTGCCATCAGTGAGTCCCCAGGGGCTAACTATGGCTACACCTTC,CAISESPGANYGYTF,TRBJ1-2,TRBV10-3,-,-,15
TGCGCCAGCAGCCCCTTCCTAAGCTCCTACGAGCAGTACTTC,CASSPFLSSYEQYF,TRBJ2-7,TRBV5-1,-,-,14
TGTGCCACCAGTGATCAAAGACACGTACAAGAGACCCAGTACTTC,CATSDQRHVQETQYF,TRBJ2-5,TRBV24-1,-,-,15
TGTGCCAGCAGTACACAGGGGGCGCGAACCGGGGAGCTGTTTTTT,CASSTQGARTGELFF,TRBJ2-2,TRBV3-1/TRBV3-2,TRBD1,-,15
TGTGCCAGCAGTGAAGTTCAGGGGCCACGTAGCACAGATACGCAGTATTTT,CASSEVQGPRSTDTQYF,TRBJ2-3,TRBV6-1,-,-,17
TGCGCCAGCAGCTTGATGTCAGGGGGCTTCGAGACCCAGTACTTC,CASSLMSGGFETQYF,TRBJ2-5,TRBV5-1,TRBD1,once,15
TGTGCCTGGAGTGGCTCGGGAGCCAGCTACCTTGCAACTAATGAAAAACTGTTTTTT,CAWSGSGASYLATNEKLFF,TRBJ1-4,TRBV30,-,-,19
TGTGCCAGTCTAAACCCCGGGGCCTACGAGCAGTACTTC,CASLNPGAYEQYF,TRBJ2-7,TRBV7-2,-,-,13
TGTGCCAGCAGCTTTACGGACAGCACTGGGGCCAACGTCCTGACTTTC,CASSFTDSTGANVLTF,TRBJ2-6,TRBV5-5,-,-,16
TGTGCCAGCAGCCAAGATGCAGCGGGGGCGTCGGCGGGCGAGCAGTACTTC,CASSQDAAGASAGEQYF,TRBJ2-7,TRBV4-2,TRBD2,once,17
TGCGCCAGCAGCCAAGCGGGGGGGATAGATACGCAGTATTTT,CASSQAGGIDTQYF,TRBJ2-3,TRBV4-1,TRBD2,-,14
TGTGCCAGCACCCAAATCCCCGGGGAGCTGTTTTTT,CASTQIPGELFF,TRBJ2-2,TRBV13,-,-,12
TGCGCCAGCAGCTGGTACAGACCCGAGCGGGGGGCTGGAGGCGGTGAGCAGTTCTTC,CASSWYRPERGAGGGEQFF,TRBJ2-1,TRBV5-1,TRBD2,-,19
TGTGCCAGCAGCCCCGGGGACAGATCCAACACTGAAGCTTTCTTT,CASSPGDRSNTEAFF,TRBJ1-1,TRBV7-8,TRBD1,-,15
TGTGCCAGCAGTTACCACTACTCGACAGGGAGCTCCTACGAGCAGTACTTC,CASSYHYSTGSSYEQYF,TRBJ2-7,TRBV6-2/TRBV6-3,TRBD1,-,17
TGCAGCGCCACCCGGGACTTACTTAACACCGGGGAGCTGTTTTTT,CSATRDLLNTGELFF,TRBJ2-2,TRBV29-1,-,-,15
TGCAGCGTGATCTTATACCCAGTTGAAAAACTGTTTTTT,CSVILYPVEKLFF,TRBJ1-4,TRBV29-1,-,-,13
TGTGCCAGCAGTTACACGGGGGGGAGTAATTCACCCCTCCACTTT,CASSYTGGSNSPLHF,TRBJ1-6,TRBV6-6,-,-,15
TGTGCCAGCAGCTCTACTAGCGGGGCTCAGCCCCAGCATTTT,CASSSTSGAQPQHF,TRBJ1-5,TRBV7-9,-,-,14
TGTGCCAGCAGCGTAGGATCGGACAGAGGCAATCAGCCCCAGCATTTT,CASSVGSDRGNQPQHF,TRBJ1-5,TRBV9,-,-,16
TGTGCCAGCAGGTTAAGACTAGTGTTCTCTGGAAACACCATATATTTT,CASRLRLVFSGNTIYF,TRBJ1-3,TRBV2,-,-,16
TGCAGCGCAATGACCCAGGACAGGGCGAAAGATACGCAGTATTTT,CSAMTQDRAKDTQYF,TRBJ2-3,TRBV29-1,TRBD1,-,15
TGTGCCAGCACCCCCGCGGGGCCTCGGAATGGCTACACCTTC,CASTPAGPRNGYTF,TRBJ1-2,TRBV7-9,-,-,14
TGCGCCAGCAGCCAAGGACTAGCGGGAGTCTCGTCCTACGAGCAGTACTTC,CASSQGLAGVSSYEQYF,TRBJ2-7,TRBV4-1,TRBD2,-,17
TGCGCCAGCAGCCAAGACTCTCGGGTTGGCGAGCAGTACTTC,CASSQDSRVGEQYF,TRBJ2-7,TRBV4-1,-,-,14
TGTGCCAGCAGCCCCCCCCACCCGACAGGGAATGGCTACACCTTC,CASSPPHPTGNGYTF,TRBJ1-2,TRBV5-5,TRBD1,-,15
TGTGCCAGCAGCTCGGGACAGGGGGGTGGGACCCAGTACTTC,CASSSGQGGGTQYF,TRBJ2-5,TRBV28,TRBD1,-,14
TGTGCCAGCAGCTTGGCGGCCATACCCTCTAGGGCTTTCTTT,CASSLAAIPSRAFF,TRBJ1-1,TRBV5-6,-,-,14
TGTGCCAGCAGGGCCGGGAGGACCGACGAAGCTTTCTTT,CASRAGRTDEAFF,TRBJ1-1,TRBV2,-,-,13
TGTGCCAGCAGCCAGGTATTGGGCCTTCAAGAGACCCAGTACTTC,CASSQVLGLQETQYF,TRBJ2-5,TRBV14,-,-,15
TGTGCCAGCAGCCCAATTGGGCCCTGGGGAGCCTGGAACTATGGCTACACCTTC,CASSPIGPWGAWNYGYTF,TRBJ1-2,TRBV11-2,-,few,18
TGTGCCAGCTCACCTCCGGGACAGACGGACTATGGCTACACCTTC,CASSPPGQTDYGYTF,TRBJ1-2,TRBV18,TRBD1,-,15
TGCGCCAGCAGCCAAGATCCGACACTTAGCAATCAGCCCCAGCATTTT,CASSQDPTLSNQPQHF,TRBJ1-5,TRBV4-3,-,-,16
TGTGCCAGCAGCCCAGGGGGCAAAGAGACCCAGTACTTC,CASSPGGKETQYF,TRBJ2-5,TRBV7-3,TRBD1,-,13
TGTGCCAGTAGGGGACAGGGCTTGGCTGGCAATCAGCCCCAGCATTTT,CASRGQGLAGNQPQHF,TRBJ1-5,TRBV19,TRBD1,once,16
TGTGCCAGCAGATTCGACAGGAACACAGATACGCAGTATTTT,CASRFDRNTDTQYF,TRBJ2-3,TRBV2,-,-,14
TGCAGTGCTCGTGACCATCAACGAGGGGGAAATGGCTACACCTTC,CSARDHQRGGNGYTF,TRBJ1-2,TRBV20-1,-,-,15
TGTGCCAGCAGCTTGGAGACAGCCAATTCACCCCTCCACTTT,CASSLETANSPLHF,TRBJ1-6,TRBV5-4,-,-,14
TGTGCCAGCAGCCCCAGGGCTAGGTCCCTTAGCACAGATACGCAGTATTTT,CASSPRARSLSTDTQYF,TRBJ2-3,TRBV7-3,-,-,17
TGTGCCAGCAGCCAAACCGGGACTAGTTTCTACGAGCAGTACTTC,CASSQTGTSFYEQYF,TRBJ2-7,TRBV4-2,TRBD2,-,15
TGTGCCAGCAGCTTGTCTCCGGCCGGGACTAGCGGGAGAGGTGAGCAGTTCTTC,CASSLSPAGTSGRGEQFF,TRBJ2-1,TRBV7-2,TRBD2,-,18
TGTGCCAGCAGCCTAACGACTAGCACTGGCACCGGGGAGCTGTTTTTT,CASSLTTSTGTGELFF,TRBJ2-2,TRBV7-9,TRBD2,-,16
TGCGCCAGCAGCCGGACAGGGGGCTTGGAGACCCAGTACTTC,CASSRTGGLETQYF,TRBJ2-5,TRBV4-3,TRBD1,-,14
TGTGCCAGTACCACCATTGAACAGGGTACTAGCAATCAGCCCCAGCATTTT,CASTTIEQGTSNQPQHF,TRBJ1-5,TRBV19,-,-,17
TGCAGTGCCAAAACACAATTCGGCTACACCTTC,CSAKTQFGYTF,TRBJ1-2,TRBV20-1,-,-,11
TGCGCCAGCAGACTTACAGGGGCAACTAATGAAAAACTGTTTTTT,CASRLTGATNEKLFF,TRBJ1-4,TRBV4-3,TRBD1,-,15
TGTGCCAGCAGGCTAGGACTAGCGGGAGCCAATGAGCAGTTCTTC,CASRLGLAGANEQFF,TRBJ2-1,TRBV7-9,TRBD2,-,15
TGTGCCAGCAGCCCGGGGACAGGGAAAAGCAATCAGCCCCAGCATTTT,CASSPGTGKSNQPQHF,TRBJ1-5,TRBV7-2,TRBD1,-,16